This T cell receptor (beta chain) came from a study of CD8 T cells in cerebrospinal fluid in Alzheimer's disease (dated by TCRdb to about 2020). Background for the entire study: The study assessed CSF T cell clonal expansion with two single-cell approaches: plate-based nested PCR sequencing and droplet-based sequencing. In the droplet-based CSF analysis comparing patients with controls, there were about nine healthy controls (10,876 cells) and about nine patients with MCI or Alzheimer's disease (approximately 10,000 cells). The CSF gene-expression analysis, which included patients with Parkinson's disease, covered a total of approximately 25 samples. The study examined whether cerebrospinal fluid from healthy elderly individuals and from patients with neurodegenerative disease contained clonally expanded T cells. The investigation overall reported the following: It was cautioned by the authors that a causal link between EBV and Alzheimer's disease is not established by the detection of EBV-specific TCRs in CSF. Compared with controls, patients with MCI or Alzheimer's disease had a higher percentage of their CSF TCRs made up by the single largest clone. The EBV-specific clones were neither the most highly expanded clones nor enriched among patients. When data were pooled, most of the 6 Alzheimer's patients but only 1 of 10 healthy subjects had a highly expanded clone, defined as at least 3% of TCRs. Only samples with detectable clones went into the overall clonality comparison: about eleven healthy, 5 MCI, 5 AD, and 6 PD.

Its frequency places this clonotype as medium-sized (0.01 to 0.1%); no count is recorded. The antigen it recognizes is unknown. Library construction relied on 10x single-cell sequencing. Profiling of CSF cells was done with 10X Genomics single-cell V(D)J and 5' gene-expression libraries. An Illumina NextSeq550 was used to sequence CSF single-cell TCR libraries. On the authors' methods: After V(D)J reads were mapped to the vdj-GRCh38 alts ensemble 2.0.0 reference, the Cell Ranger vdj pipeline was used to analyse the reads. Clonotypes were defined as cell barcodes sharing the same set of productive CDR3 nucleotide sequences. To link clonality with transcriptional profiles, clonotype information was incorporated into Seurat v3.0 gene-expression metadata. CSF cells with more than 1,800 genes, more than 7,500 UMIs or more than 10% mitochondrial reads were excluded. To find TCRs with known antigen specificity, CDR3-beta sequences were matched against VDJdb. Network analysis of clone sharing used the R package qgraph and included only TCRs with complete alpha and beta chains. TCRdb reanalyzed the reads, keeping one entry per CDR3 protein sequence and omitting DNA. The authors' filters were not applied to this entry. This sample's table carries fewer than 1,400 distinct CDR3 sequences. Clones ranked in the top ten supply roughly a tenth of the sample.

Via the germline V gene (reference sequence), CDR1 is SEHNR and CDR2 FQNEAQ. The CDR3 has 11 amino acids, counting the end cysteine and phenylalanine. This entry has no DNA. Acute infectious disease was absent in all participants, and all participants were in good physical condition. Neurodegeneration in patients was confirmed with biomarkers including neurofilament, amyloid-beta and tau. A live/dead marker was used to sort live CSF cells for droplet-based sequencing. CSF was obtained by lumbar puncture, and immune cells were pelleted by centrifugation at 300g. Each CSF sample was examined for red blood cells, and any sample with blood contamination was excluded. CSF cells were cryopreserved in freezing medium, frozen at -80 degrees C overnight, and then transferred to liquid nitrogen for storage. Before analysis, CSF samples were stored for less than seven months.

Sequenced: cerebrospinal fluid. The receptor was derived from a human donor with mild cognitive impairment. Recombination linked TRBV7-9 to TRBJ1-3. The CDR3 reads as follows: CASSRGTTIYF.